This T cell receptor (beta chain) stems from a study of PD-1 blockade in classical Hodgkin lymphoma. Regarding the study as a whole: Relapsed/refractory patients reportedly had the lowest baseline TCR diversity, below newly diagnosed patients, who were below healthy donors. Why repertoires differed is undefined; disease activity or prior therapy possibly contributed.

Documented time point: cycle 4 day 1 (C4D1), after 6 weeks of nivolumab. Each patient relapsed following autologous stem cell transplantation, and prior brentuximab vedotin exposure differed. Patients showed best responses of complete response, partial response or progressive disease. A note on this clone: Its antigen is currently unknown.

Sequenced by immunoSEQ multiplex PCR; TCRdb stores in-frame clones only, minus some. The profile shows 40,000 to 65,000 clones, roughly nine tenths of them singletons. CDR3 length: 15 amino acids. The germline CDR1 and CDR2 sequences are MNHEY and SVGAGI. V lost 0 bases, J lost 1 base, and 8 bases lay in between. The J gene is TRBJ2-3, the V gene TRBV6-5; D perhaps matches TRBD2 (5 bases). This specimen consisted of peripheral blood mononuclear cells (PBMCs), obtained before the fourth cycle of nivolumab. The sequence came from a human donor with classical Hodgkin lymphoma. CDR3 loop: CASSYSAERTDTQYF. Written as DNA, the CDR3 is TGTGCCAGCAGTTACTCAGCGGAGCGCACAGATACGCAGTATTTT.